This entry describes one TCR beta chain. What antigen it recognizes has not been identified. There are no base qualities to consult, and no much larger clone falls within one base. According to the germline V gene (reference sequence), CDR1 reads SEHNR and CDR2 reads FQNEAQ. At the junction V is shortened by 4 bases and J by 5 bases; bases outside the gene matches: 9. CDR3 length: 17 amino acids, cysteine to phenylalanine. Here the CDR3 DNA is all that survives: 51 bases in frame from base 1. Sequenced on an Illumina HiSeq 1500. TCRdb reran the public reads through fastp at Q25 and MiXCR, keeping productive beta chains. All rows with the same CDR3 protein become a single entry with the most common DNA and genes. The sample records a few hundred thousand distinct CDR3 sequences, 33% of which are singletons. Roughly a sixth of the sample rests with the top ten. This entry comes from a study of T cell repertoires in cytomegalovirus infection (dated by TCRdb to about 2019). Turning to the overall study: Alongside well-studied HLA-B-restricted epitopes, the peptide stimulations were aimed at recently identified HLA-C-restricted CMV epitopes, whose presentation resists viral immunomodulation. Because public TCR beta signatures pointed to carriage of CMV infection together with the matching HLA type, the HLA type of each donor mattered for the analysis. The paper as a whole reports these results and caveats: In the ex vivo response, HLA-C-restricted CMV-specific TCR beta clonotypes were dominant, and in two of eight donors the single most frequent clonotype came from this HLA-C-restricted group. In both this cohort and an independent approximately 370-donor cohort, the cumulative frequency of public TCR beta family members distinguished carriers of CMV infection plus the relevant HLA type.

Read against the paper, the sample's treatment or condition label means: in vitro stimulation with specific CMV peptide epitopes to enrich CMV-specific T cells. The V and J segments used are TRBV7-9 and TRBJ2-2; 11 of the junction bases match TRBD1. The sample consisted of cultured PBMCs, taken from culture after CMV antigen stimulation. This TCR was recovered from a human donor in good health (CMV status not recorded). Some clones in this sample may be carry-over from other donors' samples. The nucleotides read TGTGCCAGCAGCTCTACGGGGACAGGGGGAGTAACCGGGGAGCTGTTTTTT. It codes for CASSSTGTGGVTGELFF.